This TCR beta chain is from a study of molecular identifiers for immune sequencing clone quantification. Study outcomes and limitations: Roughly 1 million naive cells reportedly did not prevent detection of spiked Jurkat TCR RNA from one cell.

A word on this clonotype: The antigen is undetermined.

Bulk TCR libraries used previously described methods and listed TCR primers. TCRdb used MiXCR to reprocess the PCR reads, holding one entry per CDR3 protein. In the table there are around 480,000 distinct CDR3 sequences, around 21% of which are singletons. This CDR3 spans 20 amino acids. The V gene end was trimmed by 6 bases and the J gene end by 1 base; junction bases not matched to a gene: 17. CDR1 is MDHEN and CDR2 is SYDVKM in the germline V gene. Naive CD8 libraries used about 20,000 to 1,100,000 sorted cells and 10%, 30% or 50% RNA. Naive CD8 T cells were FACS-sorted by CD8+CD4-CCR7+CD45RA+ markers.

The TCR was taken from a human donor in good health. Some libraries in this study had Jurkat cell RNA spiked in. The rearrangement uses TRBV28 and TRBJ2-1, with 11 positions matching TRBD2. The sample taken for sequencing was naive CD8+ T cells from blood, with Jurkat cell RNA spiked in. Subset here: FACS-sorted CD8+CD4-CCR7+CD45RA+ naive T cells. In nucleotides, the CDR3 is TGTGCCAGCAGCTGGCCCGCCCCCGGGACTAGCGGAAAATCCTACAATGAGCAGTTCTTC. It specifies CASSWPAPGTSGKSYNEQFF.